The rows below give T cell receptor beta chains drawn from one sample of a study of radiotherapy plus CTLA-4 blockade in lung cancer. Assay: immunoSEQ multiplex PCR; the TCRdb copy retains only in-frame clones and omits some. Of about 38,000 clones listed, 70% to 85% are singletons. Specimen: peripheral blood, collected from a patient treated with radiotherapy plus ipilimumab. Receptor source: a human donor with non-small cell lung cancer who had stable disease on radiotherapy plus ipilimumab. The CDR3 runs from the conserved cysteine through the conserved F or W. A D gene is named only where the DNA matches it firmly. The size entry is marked missing in some rows and otherwise reads once, few, many or a size class.

>TRBJ2-7|TRBV9|NA|NA
CASSVESGPDYEQYF
TGTGCCAGCAGCGTAGAGTCAGGGCCCGACTACGAGCAGTACTTC
>TRBJ1-1|TRBV28|NA|NA
CASSLRTSGNTEAFF
TGTGCCAGCAGTCTACGGACTTCTGGTAACACTGAAGCTTTCTTT
>TRBJ1-4|TRBV6-5|NA|NA
CATRAGEKLFF
TGTGCCACCCGTGCAGGCGAAAAACTGTTTTTT
>TRBJ1-1|TRBV30|NA|NA
CAWTNLGTEAFF
TGTGCCTGGACTAATTTGGGAACTGAAGCTTTCTTT
>TRBJ2-6|TRBV4-1|NA|NA
CASSDDRSSGANVLTF
TGCGCCAGCAGCGACGACAGGAGCTCTGGGGCCAACGTCCTGACTTTC
>TRBJ1-1|TRBV12-5|NA|NA
CASGWENTEAFF
TGTGCTAGTGGTTGGGAGAACACTGAAGCTTTCTTT
>TRBJ2-5|TRBV7-2|TRBD2|NA
CASSDRRGAETQYF
TGTGCCAGCAGTGATCGGCGGGGGGCCGAGACCCAGTACTTC
>TRBJ1-2|TRBV25-1|NA|NA
CASSETWVKGYTF
TGTGCCAGCAGTGAGACTTGGGTCAAAGGCTACACCTTC
>TRBJ1-1|TRBV7-2|NA|NA
CASSLVGRPSEAFF
TGTGCCAGCAGCTTAGTCGGGCGTCCTTCTGAAGCTTTCTTT
>TRBJ2-1|TRBV7-6|TRBD1|NA
CASSHRQGRNEQFF
TGTGCCAGCAGCCACAGACAGGGAAGGAATGAGCAGTTCTTC
>TRBJ1-2|TRBV28|NA|NA
CASSPGQSGGYTF
TGTGCCAGCAGCCCCGGACAGTCTGGGGGCTACACCTTC
>TRBJ1-1|TRBV14|TRBD1|NA
CASSRHPDRVRLEAFF
TGTGCCAGCAGCCGACACCCCGACAGGGTAAGACTTGAAGCTTTCTTT
>TRBJ1-5|TRBV5-5|TRBD1|NA
CASSSRGGAGNQPQHF
TGTGCCAGCAGCTCGCGAGGGGGCGCGGGCAATCAGCCCCAGCATTTT
>TRBJ2-5|TRBV5-6|NA|NA
CASSFSLEETQYF
TGTGCCAGCAGCTTTAGCTTGGAGGAGACCCAGTACTTC
>TRBJ1-5|TRBV6-1|NA|few
CASSITNDQPQHF
TGTGCCAGCAGTATCACCAACGATCAGCCCCAGCATTTT
>TRBJ1-2|TRBV11-2|NA|NA
CASSLGAGPNGYGYTF
TGTGCCAGCAGCTTAGGGGCAGGTCCGAATGGCTATGGCTACACCTTC
>TRBJ1-2|TRBV28|NA|NA
CASSRQPNYGYTF
TGTGCCAGCAGTCGCCAGCCTAACTATGGCTACACCTTC
>TRBJ1-2|TRBV28|NA|NA
CASSLNRYGYTF
TGTGCCAGCAGTTTGAACCGCTATGGCTACACCTTC
>TRBJ1-5|TRBV9|NA|few
CASSPSRGGDQPQHF
TGTGCCAGCAGCCCCAGTCGGGGAGGGGATCAGCCCCAGCATTTT
>TRBJ2-3|TRBV7-6|TRBD2|NA
CASSSASGGAVDTQYF
TGTGCCAGCAGCTCTGCTAGCGGGGGGGCCGTAGATACGCAGTATTTT
>TRBJ1-1|TRBV6-1|NA|NA
CASNTGSGTEAFF
TGTGCCAGCAACACAGGGAGCGGCACTGAAGCTTTCTTT
>TRBJ1-2|TRBV2|TRBD1|NA
CASSVTGGYGYTF
TGTGCCAGCAGTGTAACAGGGGGTTATGGCTACACCTTC
>TRBJ2-7|TRBV7-2|NA|few
CASSLADTYEQYF
TGTGCCAGCAGCTTAGCAGATACATACGAGCAGTACTTC
>TRBJ1-2|TRBV12-5|NA|NA
CASGLNPGRHYGYTF
TGTGCTAGTGGTTTGAATCCGGGACGCCACTATGGCTACACCTTC
>TRBJ2-5|TRBV7-7|NA|once
CASSLGGGQETQYF
TGTGCCAGCAGCTTAGGGGGTGGGCAAGAGACCCAGTACTTC
>TRBJ1-2|TRBV10-1|NA|NA
CASSPGGNYGYTF
TGCGCCAGCAGTCCCGGGGGGAACTATGGCTACACCTTC
>TRBJ2-1|TRBV28|NA|NA
CASVPDKNNEQFF
TGTGCCAGCGTACCGGACAAAAACAATGAGCAGTTCTTC
>TRBJ1-1|TRBV18|NA|NA
CASSPATREAFF
TGTGCCAGCTCACCGGCGACACGTGAAGCTTTCTTT
>TRBJ1-5|TRBV6-1|NA|NA
CASSPDRPSNQPQHF
TGTGCCAGCAGTCCAGACAGACCTAGCAATCAGCCCCAGCATTTT
>TRBJ2-1|TRBV6-5|TRBD1|NA
CASSPGTALNNEQFF
TGTGCCAGCAGCCCCGGGACAGCCCTTAACAATGAGCAGTTCTTC
>TRBJ1-6|TRBV25-1|NA|NA
CASSEFLTGAPGSPLHF
TGTGCCAGCAGTGAATTTTTAACGGGGGCCCCCGGGTCACCCCTCCACTTT
>TRBJ1-5|TRBV18|NA|NA
CASSPRGGVGNQPQHF
TGTGCCAGCTCACCGCGGGGGGGCGTTGGCAATCAGCCCCAGCATTTT
>TRBJ2-3|TRBV5-1|NA|NA
CASSSDSDTQYF
TGCGCCAGCAGTAGTGACTCGGATACGCAGTATTTT
>TRBJ2-3|TRBV10-1|NA|few
CASSGGADTQYF
TGCGCCAGCAGTGGGGGCGCAGATACGCAGTATTTT
>TRBJ1-2|TRBV15|NA|NA
CATSTHVGTYGYTF
TGTGCCACCAGCACACACGTCGGGACCTATGGCTACACCTTC
>TRBJ2-2|TRBV29-1|TRBD2|few
CSGRAGANTGELFF
TGCAGCGGGAGAGCGGGGGCGAACACCGGGGAGCTGTTTTTT
>TRBJ1-4|TRBV18|NA|few
CASSPSDGEKLFF
TGTGCCAGCTCACCATCCGACGGTGAAAAACTGTTTTTT
>TRBJ1-2|TRBV7-2|NA|NA
CASSPRANYGYTF
TGTGCCAGCAGCCCCCGGGCTAACTATGGCTACACCTTC
>TRBJ1-6|TRBV6-5|NA|few
CASRGRGSNSPLHF
TGTGCCAGCAGAGGAAGAGGGAGTAATTCACCCCTCCACTTT
>TRBJ1-6|TRBV25-1|TRBD1|NA
CASSEVSGQGNSPLHF
TGTGCCAGCAGTGAAGTTTCGGGACAGGGAAATTCACCCCTCCACTTT
>TRBJ2-5|TRBV4-3|NA|NA
CASSQLGTQETQYF
TGCGCCAGCAGCCAACTAGGGACACAAGAGACCCAGTACTTC
>TRBJ1-5|TRBV11-2|TRBD1|NA
CASSLGATGIYQPQHF
TGTGCCAGCAGCTTAGGCGCGACAGGGATCTATCAGCCCCAGCATTTT
>TRBJ2-5|TRBV7-7|NA|NA
CASSLLGAGIETQYF
TGTGCCAGCAGCCTCCTGGGGGCAGGGATAGAGACCCAGTACTTC
>TRBJ2-3|TRBV30|NA|NA
CAWSGSPQTQYF
TGTGCCTGGAGTGGGTCACCCCAAACGCAGTATTTT
>TRBJ2-7|TRBV7-2|NA|NA
CASSSDSRSIEQYF
TGTGCCAGCAGCAGTGACTCACGATCCATCGAGCAGTACTTC
>TRBJ1-4|TRBV6-5|NA|few
CASSAQQVGDEKLFF
TGTGCCAGCAGTGCCCAACAGGTGGGGGATGAAAAACTGTTTTTT
>TRBJ1-1|TRBV25-1|NA|NA
CASSRKGPNTEAFF
TGTGCCAGCTCACGGAAGGGACCTAACACTGAAGCTTTCTTT
>TRBJ1-1|TRBV4-3|NA|NA
CASSQVPGTEAFF
TGCGCCAGCAGCCAAGTTCCCGGGACTGAAGCTTTCTTT
>TRBJ1-2|TRBV11-3|NA|NA
CASSLPSEQYYGYTF
TGTGCCAGCAGCTTACCCTCCGAACAGTACTATGGCTACACCTTC
>TRBJ1-1|TRBV28|NA|NA
CASSVVNTKAFF
TGTGCCAGCAGTGTCGTCAACACTAAAGCTTTCTTT
>TRBJ1-1|TRBV29-1|NA|NA
CSVDKGSAFF
TGCAGCGTTGACAAGGGTAGCGCTTTCTTT
>TRBJ1-5|TRBV7-8|TRBD1|NA
CASSLRGQGRGSNQPQHF
TGTGCCAGCAGCTTAAGGGGACAGGGGAGGGGTAGCAATCAGCCCCAGCATTTT
>TRBJ2-1|TRBV10-2|TRBD1|few
CASTTGTGPYNEQFF
TGCGCCAGCACTACCGGGACAGGGCCCTACAATGAGCAGTTCTTC
>TRBJ2-5|TRBV19|NA|NA
CASSQRETQYF
TGTGCCAGTTCGCAGCGGGAGACCCAGTACTTC
>TRBJ1-5|TRBV11-2|NA|NA
CASSLAPGARQPQHF
TGTGCCAGCAGCTTAGCGCCCGGGGCACGTCAGCCCCAGCATTTT
>TRBJ1-4|TRBV7-2|NA|NA
CASRWGGAGEKLFF
TGTGCCAGCCGCTGGGGGGGCGCCGGTGAAAAACTGTTTTTT
>TRBJ1-6|TRBV5-6|TRBD1|NA
CASSLGQGNSPLHF
TGTGCCAGCAGCCTGGGACAGGGGAATTCACCCCTCCACTTT
>TRBJ2-3|TRBV6-5|NA|NA
CASSYSKTDTQYF
TGTGCCAGCAGTTACTCCAAGACAGATACGCAGTATTTT